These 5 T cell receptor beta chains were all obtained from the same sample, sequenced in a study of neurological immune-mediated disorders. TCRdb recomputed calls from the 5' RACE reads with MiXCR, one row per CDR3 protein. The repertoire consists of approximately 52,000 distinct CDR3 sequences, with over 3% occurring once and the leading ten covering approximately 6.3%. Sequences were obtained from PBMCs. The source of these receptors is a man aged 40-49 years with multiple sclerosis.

The CDR3 sequence: CSAVTTNRVREQYF. CDR3 bases: TGCAGTGCTGTGACTACTAACAGGGTCCGCGAGCAGTACTTC. This chain uses TRBV20-1 with TRBJ2-7, with D tentatively TRBD1 (6 bases). Per the germline V gene, CDR1 is DFQATT and CDR2 is SNEGSKA (reference sequence). The V gene lost 5 bases and the J gene lost 6 bases, with 20 bases spanning the gap. This CDR3 region has 14 residues.

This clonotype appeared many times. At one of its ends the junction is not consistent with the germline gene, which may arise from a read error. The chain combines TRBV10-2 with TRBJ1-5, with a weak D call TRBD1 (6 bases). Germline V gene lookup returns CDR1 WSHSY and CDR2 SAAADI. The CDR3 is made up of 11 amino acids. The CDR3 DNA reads TGCGCCAGCAGTGGAGGGGGGACTCGTAATTTT. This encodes CASSGGGTRNF.

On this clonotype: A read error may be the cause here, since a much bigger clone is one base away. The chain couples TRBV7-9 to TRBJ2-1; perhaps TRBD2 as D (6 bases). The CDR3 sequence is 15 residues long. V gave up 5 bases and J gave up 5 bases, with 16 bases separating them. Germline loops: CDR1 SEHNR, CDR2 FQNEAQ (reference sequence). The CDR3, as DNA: TGTGCCAGCAGCCCTGGGGGGACCGAGGACAATGAGCAGTTCTTC. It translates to CASSPGGTEDNEQFF.

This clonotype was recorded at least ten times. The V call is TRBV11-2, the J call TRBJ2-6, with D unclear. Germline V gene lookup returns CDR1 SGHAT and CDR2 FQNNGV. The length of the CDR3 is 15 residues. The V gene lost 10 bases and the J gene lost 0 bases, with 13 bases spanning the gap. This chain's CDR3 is CATTSESSGANVLTF. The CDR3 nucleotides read TGTGCCACCACGTCGGAGAGCTCTGGGGCCAACGTCCTGACTTTC.

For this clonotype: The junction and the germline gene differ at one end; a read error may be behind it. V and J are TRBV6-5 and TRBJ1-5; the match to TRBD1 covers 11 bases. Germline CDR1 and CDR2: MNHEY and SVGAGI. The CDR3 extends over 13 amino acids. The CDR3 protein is CASGQGALMPQNF. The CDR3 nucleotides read TGTGCCAGCGGACAGGGGGCTCTAATGCCCCAGAATTTT.